The rows below give T cell receptor beta chains drawn from one sample of a study of blood T cell repertoires in COVID-19. Profiled with immunoSEQ multiplex PCR; TCRdb holds only in-frame clones, not every one. The sample consists of fewer than 250,000 clones, almost 85% of them appearing once. Sequenced material: peripheral blood. These receptors all stem from a man aged 45 to 65 with acute or convalescent COVID-19. Each CDR3 is given with its conserved first and last residue. A D gene is named only where the DNA matches it firmly. Not all rows give a size; the values are once, few, many and, for expanded clones, a class.

d_gene | len | j_gene | v_gene | abundance | CDR3aa | CDR3nt
TRBD2 | 15 | TRBJ2-1 | TRBV19 | . | CASSSSGSSYNEQFF | TGTGCCAGTAGCTCTAGCGGGAGCTCCTACAATGAGCAGTTCTTC
TRBD1 | 15 | TRBJ2-6 | TRBV28 | once | CASSPGTAGANVLTF | TGTGCCAGCAGTCCCGGGACAGCTGGGGCCAACGTCCTGACTTTC
. | 14 | TRBJ1-1 | TRBV6-5 | . | CASSYSGRGTEAFF | TGTGCCAGCAGTTACTCAGGGCGGGGCACTGAAGCTTTCTTT
TRBD1 | 16 | TRBJ1-5 | TRBV4-1 | . | CASSHGQGRGNQPQHF | TGCGCCAGCAGCCATGGACAGGGGAGAGGCAATCAGCCCCAGCATTTT
TRBD1 | 15 | TRBJ1-2 | TRBV7-8 | . | CASSSQGASNYGYTF | TGTGCCAGCAGCTCCCAGGGGGCTTCTAACTATGGCTACACCTTC
. | 16 | TRBJ2-1 | TRBV4-1 | . | CASSQDGLMGWRGTFF | TGCGCCAGCAGCCAAGATGGACTGATGGGGTGGCGCGGTACCTTCTTC
TRBD1 | 15 | TRBJ2-1 | TRBV27 | once | CASSSEGAGDNEQFF | TGTGCCAGCAGTTCCGAGGGGGCTGGGGACAATGAGCAGTTCTTC
TRBD2 | 15 | TRBJ2-3 | TRBV27 | . | CASSLRTSRADTQYF | TGTGCCAGCAGTTTAAGGACTAGTAGGGCAGATACGCAGTATTTT
. | 12 | TRBJ1-2 | TRBV6-2/TRBV6-3 | . | CASSYTRNGYTF | TGTGCCAGCAGTTATACCAGGAACGGCTACACCTTC
TRBD2 | 14 | TRBJ2-7 | TRBV18 | . | CASSLTSGTYEQYF | TGTGCCAGCTCCCTGACTAGCGGGACATACGAGCAGTACTTC
. | 12 | TRBJ1-2 | TRBV7-2 | . | CASSPSNYGYTF | TGTGCCAGCAGCCCGAGTAACTATGGCTACACCTTC
. | 14 | TRBJ1-5 | TRBV6-1 | . | CASSEFRGNQPQHF | TGTGCCAGCAGTGAATTCAGGGGCAATCAGCCCCAGCATTTT
. | 14 | TRBJ1-3 | TRBV5-1 | . | CASSLGSAGNTIYF | TGCGCCAGCAGCTTGGGTTCAGCTGGAAACACCATATATTTT
. | 16 | TRBJ1-4 | TRBV30 | . | CAWSVLFGITNEKLFF | TGTGCCTGGAGTGTACTATTCGGGATCACTAATGAAAAACTGTTTTTT
. | 15 | TRBJ2-7 | TRBV7-9 | . | CASSLARGEVHEQYF | TGTGCCAGCAGCTTAGCGAGAGGCGAGGTCCACGAGCAGTACTTC
. | 11 | TRBJ2-3 | TRBV6-5 | once | CASSLTDTQYF | TGTGCCAGCAGCCTAACAGATACGCAGTATTTT
. | 13 | TRBJ1-2 | TRBV6-1 | . | CASSDPGAYGYTF | TGTGCCAGCAGTGATCCAGGGGCCTATGGCTACACCTTC
. | 16 | TRBJ2-2 | TRBV28 | . | CASSAQGPANTGELFF | TGTGCCAGCAGTGCGCAGGGCCCCGCGAACACCGGGGAGCTGTTTTTT
TRBD1 | 13 | TRBJ1-5 | TRBV30 | . | CAWSRTGDGPQHF | TGTGCCTGGAGTAGGACAGGGGATGGTCCCCAGCATTTT
. | 14 | TRBJ1-5 | TRBV28 | . | CASSLDTGLVPQHF | TGTGCCAGCAGTTTAGATACAGGGTTGGTGCCCCAGCATTTT
. | 14 | TRBJ2-4 | TRBV5-5 | . | CASSLAPTVGVQYF | TGTGCCAGCAGCTTGGCTCCCACAGTAGGGGTTCAGTACTTC
TRBD1 | 15 | TRBJ2-7 | TRBV5-4 | . | CASSNRQGLKYEQYF | TGTGCCAGCAGCAATAGACAGGGATTAAAGTACGAGCAGTACTTC
. | 13 | TRBJ2-7 | TRBV27 | . | CASSFQRAYEQYF | TGTGCCAGCAGTTTTCAGAGGGCCTACGAGCAGTACTTC
. | 14 | TRBJ2-5 | TRBV28 | . | CASSTDRAPETQYF | TGTGCCAGCAGCACGGACAGAGCCCCAGAGACCCAGTACTTC
TRBD1 | 12 | TRBJ2-7 | TRBV6-5 | . | CASQGVNYEQYF | TGTGCCAGCCAGGGGGTCAACTACGAGCAGTACTTC
. | 14 | TRBJ2-5 | TRBV2 | . | CASRVGTDQETQYF | TGTGCCAGCAGGGTAGGAACAGATCAAGAGACCCAGTACTTC
. | 13 | TRBJ2-1 | TRBV6-5 | . | CASRPNLRNEQFF | TGTGCCAGCAGACCCAACCTTAGAAATGAGCAGTTCTTC
. | 14 | TRBJ2-7 | TRBV6-5 | . | CASRPVGGVYEQYF | TGTGCCAGCAGACCAGTTGGAGGGGTCTACGAGCAGTACTTC
. | 13 | TRBJ2-1 | TRBV5-6 | . | CASSLPRNNEQFF | TGTGCCAGCAGCTTGCCCAGGAACAATGAGCAGTTCTTC
. | 14 | TRBJ2-5 | TRBV11-2 | . | CASSTNSGQETQYF | TGTGCCAGCAGCACTAATTCGGGCCAAGAGACCCAGTACTTC
. | 14 | TRBJ1-3 | TRBV3-1/TRBV3-2 | . | CASSSQGFGNTIYF | TGTGCCAGCAGCTCACAGGGTTTTGGAAACACCATATATTTT
TRBD1 | 15 | TRBJ2-7 | TRBV5-1 | . | CASSLAGQGSYEQYF | TGCGCCAGCAGCTTGGCGGGACAGGGGTCCTACGAGCAGTACTTC
TRBD1 | 15 | TRBJ2-7 | TRBV12-5 | . | CASGLVQGARDEQYF | TGTGCTAGTGGTTTGGTACAGGGGGCGAGGGACGAGCAGTACTTC
. | 15 | TRBJ2-7 | TRBV28 | . | CASRPDRHTTYEQYF | TGTGCCAGCAGACCAGACAGGCATACTACCTACGAGCAGTACTTC
. | 13 | TRBJ1-2 | TRBV19 | . | CASSSQGWYGYTF | TGTGCCAGTAGTTCACAGGGATGGTATGGCTACACCTTC
. | 14 | TRBJ1-4 | TRBV19 | . | CASTGRLVGEKLFF | TGTGCCAGTACAGGAAGGTTAGTTGGCGAAAAACTGTTTTTT
. | 14 | TRBJ1-4 | TRBV28 | . | CASSLVGGNEKLFF | TGTGCCAGCAGTTTAGTTGGAGGGAATGAAAAACTGTTTTTT
TRBD1 | 14 | TRBJ2-5 | TRBV10-3 | . | CAISGTGLGETQYF | TGTGCCATCAGTGGGACAGGGCTCGGCGAGACCCAGTACTTC
TRBD1 | 15 | TRBJ2-7 | TRBV27 | once | CASFTTGQGRYEQYF | TGTGCCAGCTTTACCACCGGACAGGGGCGTTACGAGCAGTACTTC
TRBD2 | 16 | TRBJ2-2 | TRBV24-1 | many | CATSDLVPAGGGELFF | TGTGCCACCAGTGATTTAGTACCAGCGGGAGGTGGGGAGCTGTTTTTT
TRBD1 | 16 | TRBJ1-2 | TRBV6-6 | . | CASNDPGQTAHGGYTF | TGTGCCAGCAATGACCCGGGACAGACTGCACACGGCGGCTACACCTTC
TRBD1 | 14 | TRBJ1-4 | TRBV6-5 | . | CASLGTADNEKLFF | TGTGCCAGCCTTGGGACAGCAGATAATGAAAAACTGTTTTTT
TRBD2 | 15 | TRBJ2-7 | TRBV6-5 | . | CASSTLAGGSYEQYF | TGTGCCAGCAGCACACTAGCGGGAGGCTCCTACGAGCAGTACTTC